This TCR beta chain was obtained from a study of graft-versus-host responses after intestinal transplantation. Study summary: The transplants performed in recipients were multivisceral, liver-intestinal, or isolated intestinal. Each recipient received anti-thymocyte globulin induction, then tacrolimus and steroids for approximately three years.

Points from the study as a whole: GvH clones surfaced in recipient marrow, some emerging earlier in ileum or blood.

Only in-frame clones appear in the TCRdb table, and some are missing; sequencing was by immunoSEQ multiplex PCR. This sample has fewer than 95,000 clones, with 80% to 95% found just once. The CDR3 covers 16 residues. Trimming cost V 7 bases and J 0 bases; bases outside gene matches: 6. Germline assignment: CDR1 MNHNY and CDR2 SVGAGI (reference sequence). About this clone itself: Its target is not known.

The chain combines TRBV6-6 with TRBJ2-4; 10 nucleotides align to TRBD1. The specimen was unstimulated CD8+ T cells sorted from spleen or lymph node cells, collected before transplant. The sequence was collected from a human donor who was the organ donor for an intestinal transplant. Written as DNA, the CDR3 is TGTGCCAGCACCCTCGGACAGGGGGTAGCCAAAAACATTCAGTACTTC. It specifies CASTLGQGVAKNIQYF.